This T cell receptor (beta chain) emerged from a study of OX40 agonist ivuxolimab in advanced cancers. For context, the study as a whole: Ivuxolimab was a fully human IgG2 agonistic monoclonal antibody targeting the costimulatory receptor OX40 (CD134). Intravenous ivuxolimab was administered to patients every 2 weeks at six dose levels: 0.01, 0.1, 0.3, 1.5, 3 and 10 mg/kg. Of the 50 to 55 patients in dose escalation, some 20 had hepatocellular carcinoma, some 15 had melanoma, 9 had renal cell carcinoma and 9 had head and neck cancer. A male proportion of roughly 80% and a mean age of roughly 55 years, ranging from roughly 23 to 79, were recorded for the dose-escalation cohort. Patients were allowed to have had prior anti-PD-1, anti-PD-L1 or anti-CTLA-4 therapy, and approximately 41% of the dose-escalation patients had previously received checkpoint inhibitors. Three dose-escalation patients achieved partial responses, one with hepatocellular carcinoma and two with cutaneous melanoma. The point of sequencing TCRbeta in the periphery was to test whether ivuxolimab changed TCR sequence diversity and drove clonal T-cell expansion. The paper describes the monotherapy dose-escalation part (N of about 47 patients) of the phase I trial of ivuxolimab. Broad study findings and their caveats: At doses of 0.1 to 3.0 mg/kg, clonal expansion of both CD4+ and CD8+ T cells in blood was seen between baseline and week 6. In the 0.1-3.0 mg/kg groups, partial responders were among the patients with the lowest normalized peripheral clonal expansion, particularly in CD8+ T cells. The antigen specificity of the peripheral T cells that underwent clonal expansion was not determined. Low levels of normalized T-cell clonal expansion were also shown by some nonresponding patients. After ivuxolimab, CD8+ T cells had more expanded clones than CD4+ T cells on average.

Genomic DNA was isolated from the sorted cells so that the TCRbeta CDR3 region could be sequenced. The immunoSEQ Assay was used to sequence the TCRbeta CDR3 regions. TCRdb mirrors the immuneACCESS table, restricted to in-frame sequences. Some clones are absent from its copies; in checked studies, under half trace to an unresolved V gene, and the reason for the others is unknown. A total of 72,000 or so clones appear in this sample, over 75% of them only once. In total, the top ten clones hold about 5% of the sample. The trial excluded patients who had a history of autoimmune disease or who were on systemic immunosuppression. In every dose cohort, peripheral blood was drawn for TCR sequencing at baseline, cycle 4 day 1, and cycle 7 day 1. Samples were obtained from an open-label, multicenter, first-in-human phase I dose-escalation trial of ivuxolimab. Adults with locally advanced or metastatic melanoma, renal cell carcinoma, hepatocellular carcinoma or head and neck squamous cell carcinoma were enrolled in the trial. Before TCR sequencing, CD4+ T cells and CD8+ T cells from peripheral blood were sorted into separate populations.

With respect to this clone: Its target antigen remains unknown. No qualities accompany the bases; no much larger clone lies one base away.

The CDR3, from cysteine to phenylalanine, totals 15 residues. The sequence is cut down to CDR3 DNA, 45 bases in frame from base 1. According to the germline V gene, CDR1 reads SGDLS and CDR2 reads YYNGEE. V is cut by 0 bases and J by 5 bases, and the space between the germline ends is 14 bases. The chain uses TRBV9 and TRBJ2-5; no D gene call is confident. The sequence was obtained from an adult with an advanced solid tumor such as melanoma, head and neck, liver or kidney cancer. The sample was CD4+ or CD8+ T cells sorted from blood, taken in a trial of the OX40 agonist ivuxolimab. The sequence in DNA is TGTGCCAGCAGCGTAGCGGGCCACATGGGGGAGACCCAGTACTTC. Its coded protein is CASSVAGHMGETQYF.